The next 31 T cell receptor beta chains were all read from a single sample in a study of monozygotic twins with inflammatory bowel disease. One entry per CDR3 protein, without DNA, is what TCRdb gives after re-calling the 5' RACE reads. In total, the table holds approximately 330,000 distinct CDR3 sequences. Sequencing was performed on blood. Every receptor here comes from a human donor with ulcerative colitis or Crohn's disease, or a healthy co-twin of an affected twin (not recorded which).

The V and J genes are TRBV12-3 or TRBV12-4 and TRBJ1-2; the TCRdb D gene call, TRBD1, has no DNA to confirm it. CDR3 length: 15 amino acids. This CDR3 reads CASSLAVGGGRGYTF.

This chain uses TRBV28 with TRBJ2-7; lacking DNA, the TRBD1 call made by TCRdb goes unchecked. Germline V gives CDR1 MDHEN, CDR2 SYDVKM. CDR3 length: 14 residues. The CDR3 sequence is CASRQQGFSYEQYF.

The chain uses TRBV6-1 and TRBJ2-3; absent DNA, TCRdb's TRBD1 call cannot be checked. Germline V gives CDR1 MNHNS, CDR2 SASEGT. This CDR3 region has 11 residues. CDR3: CASSEGAYQYF.

The V call is TRBV7-2, the J call TRBJ1-6; absent DNA, TCRdb's TRBD1 call cannot be checked. There are 16 residues in the CDR3. The germline CDR1 and CDR2 sequences are SGHTA and FQGNSA. CDR3 region: CASSLAGGIYNSPLHF.

The gene calls are TRBV27 and TRBJ2-7; the TCRdb call, TRBD2, lacks DNA for checking. The germline V gene encodes CDR1 MNHEY and CDR2 SMNVEV (reference sequence). The CDR3 covers 16 residues. CDR3 region: CASSTGLGKIIYEQYF.

The chain joins TRBV4-1 to TRBJ2-2. Germline loops: CDR1 MGHRA, CDR2 YSYEKL. The CDR3 spans 15 residues. CDR3 sequence reads: CASSQVGQNTGELFF.

The chain uses TRBV25-1 and TRBJ2-5; TCRdb lists TRBD1, though no DNA is available to test this call. The CDR3 is made up of 15 amino acids. Germline V gene lookup returns CDR1 MGHDK and CDR2 SYGVNS. The CDR3 spells CASSEWAGGPETQYF.

J is TRBJ2-1 and V is TRBV29-1; absent DNA, TCRdb's TRBD1 call cannot be checked. The V gene's germline CDR1 is SQVTM and CDR2 ANQGSEA. The CDR3 totals 13 residues. The CDR3 here is CSVAGTGYNEQFF.

This chain uses TRBV27 with TRBJ2-7; TCRdb returns TRBD1, unconfirmable since there is no DNA. Per germline, CDR1 MNHEY and CDR2 SMNVEV (reference sequence). The CDR3 runs to 19 residues. The CDR3 spells CASSPWTGGFKGYSYEQYF.

The chain has TRBV20-1 and TRBJ1-1. The CDR3 runs 17 residues. From germline, CDR1 is DFQATT and CDR2 SNEGSKA (reference sequence). CDR3 sequence reads: CSARGLGTITMNTEAFF.

CDR3: CASSEDLKLFF. The V gene is TRBV2, the J gene TRBJ1-4. This CDR3 is built from 11 residues. CDR1 and CDR2 (germline): SNHLY, FYNNEI.

The chain uses TRBV28 and TRBJ2-1; TCRdb picks TRBD2, but there is no DNA to check that call. The CDR3 loop spans 15 amino acids. Germline V lookup: CDR1 MDHEN, CDR2 SYDVKM. The CDR3 sequence: CASSLFPQSLDEQFF. Drawing the rest from reference TRBV28 and TRBJ2-1, the complete variable domain is DVKVTQSSRYLVKRTGEKVFLECVQDMDHENMFWYRQDPGLGLRLIYFSYDVKMKEKGDIPEGYSVSREKKERFSLILESASTNQTSMYLCASSLFPQSLDEQFFGPGTRLTVL.

J is TRBJ2-7 and V is TRBV5-1; the D call from TCRdb, TRBD1, cannot be confirmed without DNA. The CDR3 totals 14 residues. The germline CDR1 and CDR2 sequences are SGHRS and YFSETQ. This CDR3 reads CASSLGDRGDEQYF.

J is TRBJ2-7 and V is TRBV5-1. The CDR3 totals 12 residues. Germline V gene data show CDR1 as SGHRS and CDR2 as YFSETQ. This chain's CDR3 is CASRQGPYEQYF.

The chain employs TRBV14 and TRBJ1-1. CDR3 size: 13 residues. From germline, CDR1 is SGHDN and CDR2 FVKESK. The CDR3 spells CASSQETNTEAFF.

V gene TRBV14 combines with J gene TRBJ2-2. The germline V gene encodes CDR1 SGHDN and CDR2 FVKESK. CDR3 length equals 16 residues. The CDR3 is CASSLVATANTGELFF.

V is TRBV20-1 and J is TRBJ2-1; the TCRdb call, TRBD1, lacks DNA for checking. Germline CDR1 and CDR2: DFQATT and SNEGSKA (reference sequence). The CDR3 loop spans 12 amino acids. The CDR3 loop is CSAFQGFHEQFF.

V usage is TRBV5-4 and J usage is TRBJ2-2; TCRdb gives TRBD2 as the D gene, but with no DNA this cannot be confirmed. Per the germline V gene, CDR1 is SGHNT and CDR2 is YYREEE (reference sequence). The CDR3 sequence is 15 residues long. The CDR3 loop is CASSTRDFNTGELFF.

The gene calls are TRBV16 and TRBJ2-5. Germline loops: CDR1 KGHSY, CDR2 FQNENV. The CDR3 runs 13 residues. CDR3 protein: CASSQAGLETQYF.

The chain combines TRBV29-1 with TRBJ2-7; TCRdb indicates TRBD1, and absent DNA this call remains unverified. In germline, CDR1 is SQVTM, CDR2 ANQGSEA. This CDR3 is built from 12 residues. The CDR3 loop reads CSVEQGEDEQYF.

V is TRBV6-5 and J is TRBJ1-1; TCRdb indicates TRBD1, and absent DNA this call remains unverified. From germline, CDR1 is MNHEY and CDR2 SVGAGI. The CDR3 is 15 amino acids. CDR3 residues: CASSYSWDRGTEAFF.

The CDR3 loop is CASSLDQVGDEQFF. The V gene is TRBV7-9, the J gene TRBJ2-1. The CDR3 contains 14 residues. Germline V gene lookup returns CDR1 SEHNR and CDR2 FQNEAQ (reference sequence). Together with reference TRBV7-9 and TRBJ2-1, the CDR3 gives the full variable domain: DTGVSQNPRHKITKRGQNVTFRCDPISEHNRLYWYRQTLGQGPEFLTYFQNEAQLEKSRLLSDRFSAERPKGSFSTLEIQRTEQGDSAMYLCASSLDQVGDEQFFGPGTRLTVL.

This chain joins TRBV6-2 or TRBV6-3 and TRBJ2-2; with no DNA, the TCRdb D assignment of TRBD1 cannot be verified. The CDR3 consists of 15 residues. In germline, CDR1 is MNHEY, CDR2 SVGEGT. This CDR3 is CASSARGADTGELFF.

The chain employs TRBV5-1 and TRBJ2-7; TCRdb's assignment of TRBD1 cannot be checked, as there is no DNA. The CDR3 length is 15 residues. The germline CDR1 and CDR2 sequences are SGHRS and YFSETQ. This CDR3 reads CASSPGHSTSYEQYF.

J is TRBJ1-3 and V is TRBV28; TCRdb designates TRBD1, a call that cannot be tested without DNA. CDR1 and CDR2 from the germline V gene are MDHEN and SYDVKM. This CDR3 has 16 amino acids. The CDR3 sequence: CASSTNRGFSGNTIYF.

The chain joins TRBV11-2 to TRBJ2-5; the D gene TCRdb calls, TRBD1, cannot be checked with no DNA. CDR1 and CDR2 (germline): SGHAT, FQNNGV. The CDR3 sequence is 15 residues long. CDR3: CASSLAAGVGETQYF. The full variable domain, rest sourced from reference TRBV11-2 and TRBJ2-5, is EAGVAQSPRYKIIEKRQSVAFWCNPISGHATLYWYQQILGQGPKLLIQFQNNGVVDDSQLPKDRFSAERLKGVDSTLKIQPAKLEDSAVYLCASSLAAGVGETQYFGPGTRLLVL.

The rearrangement uses TRBV5-6 and TRBJ2-3; no DNA is available, so the TRBD2 call from TCRdb remains unchecked. The CDR3 runs to 16 residues. From germline, CDR1 is SGHDT and CDR2 YYEEEE. CDR3 in amino acids: CASSLAPAGDTDTQYF.

The chain employs TRBV27 and TRBJ2-7; no DNA is available, so the TRBD1 call from TCRdb remains unchecked. Per the germline V gene, CDR1 is MNHEY and CDR2 is SMNVEV (reference sequence). The length of the CDR3 is 12 residues. The CDR3 here is CASSPLSYEQYF.

The rearrangement links TRBV20-1 to TRBJ2-1; TCRdb designates TRBD1, a call that cannot be tested without DNA. This CDR3 is built from 13 residues. Germline lookup yields CDR1 DFQATT and CDR2 SNEGSKA (reference sequence). Here the CDR3 reads CSAPKQGSTEQFF.

The chain recombines TRBV15 with TRBJ1-4; the D call from TCRdb, TRBD1, cannot be confirmed without DNA. There are 14 residues in the CDR3. Germline-derived CDR1 and CDR2 are LNHNV and YYDKDF (reference sequence). This CDR3 reads CATSPGQVNEKLFF.

The chain combines TRBV12-3 or TRBV12-4 with TRBJ2-7; the D call from TCRdb, TRBD1, cannot be confirmed without DNA. The CDR3 length is 15 residues. The CDR3 sequence is CASSAGQESSYEQYF.